This T cell receptor beta chain was captured by sequencing in a study of shared clonotypes between healthy human individuals. V lost 0 bases and J lost 4; bases outside the gene matches: 4. The germline gives CDR1 MNHEY, CDR2 SVGAGI. The CDR3 has 16 amino acids. Study results and caveats: Donor scarcity curtailed the genetic and exposure-history diversity represented herein.

Researchers ran the assay at a deep level. For sorted subsets, about 0.2 ug DNA per replicate equaled roughly 30,000 T cell genomes. TCRdb's copy holds only in-frame clones and misses some; the assay was immunoSEQ multiplex PCR. The data contain 2 million to 2.5 million clones, roughly 95% of them singletons. As regards this clone: The target antigen is unknown.

Selected positively for CCR7 and CD45RO-negative, naive CD8 cells excluded terminally differentiated effector memory CD45RA+ cells. Sequenced sample: naive CD8+ T cells sorted from blood. The chain joins TRBV6-5 to TRBJ2-3; 10 bases match TRBD2. This receptor was taken from a man aged 18 to 30 in good health. This CDR3 reads CASSYSYSGGADTQYF. The CDR3 bases are TGTGCCAGCAGTTACTCTTACAGCGGGGGGGCAGATACGCAGTATTTT.